This TCR beta chain was captured by sequencing in a study of blood T cell repertoires in COVID-19. Turning to the study itself: Spain, Italy and the United States supplied samples that represented acute and convalescent COVID-19. Sample material is recorded as cDNA or gDNA derived from T cells, B-cell-depleted T cells, or PBMCs.

A few counts support this clone. Profiled with immunoSEQ multiplex PCR; TCRdb holds only in-frame clones, not every one. The sample has more than 200,000 clones, around 80% seen once. V was pared by 7 bases and J by 3 bases, with 15 bases between. The CDR3 contains 14 residues. Per the germline V gene, CDR1 is MDHEN and CDR2 is SYDVKM. The V gene is TRBV28, the J gene TRBJ1-1; D perhaps matches TRBD1 (6 bases). The receptor was derived from a man aged 25-45 years with acute COVID-19. Sequenced: PBMCs or T cells enriched from blood (not recorded which). The CDR3 sequence is CASTPRQGYTEAFF. The CDR3 DNA follows: TGTGCCAGCACCCCGCGGCAGGGGTACACTGAAGCTTTCTTT. The variable domain in full, with the rest retrieved from reference TRBV28 and TRBJ1-1, is DVKVTQSSRYLVKRTGEKVFLECVQDMDHENMFWYRQDPGLGLRLIYFSYDVKMKEKGDIPEGYSVSREKKERFSLILESASTNQTSMYLCASTPRQGYTEAFFGQGTRLTVV.